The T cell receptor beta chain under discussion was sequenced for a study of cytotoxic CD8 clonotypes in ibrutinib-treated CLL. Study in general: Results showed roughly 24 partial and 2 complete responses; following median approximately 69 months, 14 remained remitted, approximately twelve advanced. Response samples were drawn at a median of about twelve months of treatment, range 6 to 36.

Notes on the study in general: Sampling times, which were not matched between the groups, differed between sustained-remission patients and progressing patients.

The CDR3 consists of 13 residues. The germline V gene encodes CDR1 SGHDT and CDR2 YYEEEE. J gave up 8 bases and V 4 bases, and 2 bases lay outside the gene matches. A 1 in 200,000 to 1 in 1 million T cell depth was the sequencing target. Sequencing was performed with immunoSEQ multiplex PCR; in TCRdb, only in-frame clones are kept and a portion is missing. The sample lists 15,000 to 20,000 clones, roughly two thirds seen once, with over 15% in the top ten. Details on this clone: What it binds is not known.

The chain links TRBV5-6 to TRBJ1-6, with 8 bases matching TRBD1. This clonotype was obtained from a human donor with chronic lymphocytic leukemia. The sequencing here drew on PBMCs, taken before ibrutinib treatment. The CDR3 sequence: CASSADRDSPLHF. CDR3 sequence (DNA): TGTGCCAGCAGCGCGGACAGGGATTCACCCCTCCACTTT.